This TCR beta chain derives from a study of naive and memory T cell subsets. Details on this clonotype: Its antigen remains unidentified.

After the first PCR, alpha and beta chain libraries were processed separately. V lost 4 bases, J lost 3 bases, and 7 bases lay in between. This CDR3 has 13 residues. In germline, CDR1 is SNHLY, CDR2 FYNNEI. Regarding the study as a whole: In CD4 and CD8 cells, diversity dropped from naive through EMRA.

Both TRBC1 and TRBC2 were covered by a beta constant-region primer of two equimolar oligonucleotides. The cDNA 3' end received a ligated single-stranded oligonucleotide carrying the SP2 primer and a 12-nucleotide UMI. TCRdb processed the UMI-ligation and nested PCR reads anew with MiXCR; each CDR3 protein has one entry. The table has 65,000 to 85,000 distinct CDR3 sequences, roughly 13% seen once. This chain joins TRBV2 and TRBJ1-5, with no clear D. Sequenced input: central memory CD4+ T cells from blood. The TCR sequence derives from a human donor in good health. The CDR3 loop reads CASSVGYNQPQHF. CDR3 coding DNA: TGTGCCAGCAGTGTGGGCTACAATCAGCCCCAGCATTTT.